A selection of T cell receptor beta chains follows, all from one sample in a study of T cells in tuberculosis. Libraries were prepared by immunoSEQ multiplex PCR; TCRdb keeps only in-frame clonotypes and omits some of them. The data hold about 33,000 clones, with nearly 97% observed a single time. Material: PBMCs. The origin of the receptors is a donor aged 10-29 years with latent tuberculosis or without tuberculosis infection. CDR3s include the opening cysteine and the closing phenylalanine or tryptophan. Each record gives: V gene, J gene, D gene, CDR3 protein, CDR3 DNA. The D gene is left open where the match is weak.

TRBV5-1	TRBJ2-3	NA	CASSLGSAAGDTQYF	TGCGCCAGCAGCTTGGGGTCGGCGGCTGGAGATACGCAGTATTTT
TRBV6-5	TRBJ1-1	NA	CASQPTGMNTEAFF	TGTGCCAGTCAACCTACAGGGATGAACACTGAAGCTTTCTTT
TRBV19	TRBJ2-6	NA	CASSGANVLTF	TGTGCCAGTTCGGGGGCCAACGTCCTGACTTTC
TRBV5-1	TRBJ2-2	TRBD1	CASSLGGTGSNTGELFF	TGCGCCAGCAGCTTGGGAGGGACAGGGTCAAACACCGGGGAGCTGTTTTTT
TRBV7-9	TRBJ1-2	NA	CASSQPPRGNNYGYTF	TGTGCCAGCAGCCAACCCCCCCGAGGGAATAACTATGGCTACACCTTC
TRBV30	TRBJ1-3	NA	CAWRGGLLSSGNTIYF	TGTGCCTGGAGAGGCGGACTACTATCCTCTGGAAACACCATATATTTT
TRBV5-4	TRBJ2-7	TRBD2	CASSPPGLAGEVDEQYF	TGTGCCAGCAGCCCTCCGGGACTAGCGGGAGAGGTTGACGAGCAGTACTTC
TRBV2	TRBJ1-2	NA	CASSPGGGWNRAFKYGYTF	TGTGCCAGCAGCCCCGGCGGGGGCTGGAATAGGGCCTTTAAATATGGCTACACCTTC
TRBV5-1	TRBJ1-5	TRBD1	CASSPLDREKVRNQPQHF	TGCGCCAGCAGCCCCCTAGACAGGGAAAAAGTCCGCAATCAGCCCCAGCATTTT
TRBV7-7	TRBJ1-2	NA	CASSFREKGIYGYTF	TGTGCCAGCAGCTTTAGGGAAAAGGGGATCTATGGCTACACCTTC
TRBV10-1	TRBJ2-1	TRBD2	CASSDGGSYNEQFF	TGCGCCAGCAGTGACGGGGGGTCCTACAATGAGCAGTTCTTC
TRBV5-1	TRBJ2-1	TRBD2	CASSLAGLAGTDEQFF	TGCGCCAGCAGCTTGGCGGGACTAGCGGGAACCGATGAGCAGTTCTTC
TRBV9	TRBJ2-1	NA	CASSVGGGTYNEQFF	TGTGCCAGCAGCGTAGGAGGAGGGACCTACAATGAGCAGTTCTTC
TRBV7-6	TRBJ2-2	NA	CASSSSPDTGELFF	TGTGCCAGCAGCTCTAGCCCGGACACCGGGGAGCTGTTTTTT
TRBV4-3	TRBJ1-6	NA	CASSPTVQDNSPLHF	TGCGCCAGCAGCCCTACGGTCCAGGATAATTCACCCCTCCACTTT
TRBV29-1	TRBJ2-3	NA	CSVEAGKYTDTQYF	TGCAGCGTTGAAGCAGGGAAGTACACAGATACGCAGTATTTT
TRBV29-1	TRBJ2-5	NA	CSVDWPQETQYF	TGCAGCGTTGACTGGCCCCAAGAGACCCAGTACTTC
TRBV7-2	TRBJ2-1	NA	CASSLTGLGYNEQFF	TGTGCCAGCAGCTTAACGGGACTCGGCTACAATGAGCAGTTCTTC
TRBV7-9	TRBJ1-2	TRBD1	CASTKWSRGRGYGYTF	TGTGCCAGCACCAAATGGAGCAGGGGGCGCGGGTATGGCTACACCTTC
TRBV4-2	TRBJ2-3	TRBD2	CASSQVGTSGRARTDTQYF	TGTGCCAGCAGCCAAGTCGGGACTAGCGGGAGAGCCAGAACAGATACGCAGTATTTT
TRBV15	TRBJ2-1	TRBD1	CATSRDRGTGGYNEQFF	TGTGCCACCAGCAGAGATCGAGGGACAGGGGGGTACAATGAGCAGTTCTTC
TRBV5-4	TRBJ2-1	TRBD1	CASSYGTGGYNEQFF	TGTGCCAGCAGCTACGGGACAGGGGGGTACAATGAGCAGTTCTTC
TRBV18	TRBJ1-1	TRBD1	CASSHGQGRNTEAFF	TGTGCCAGCTCACATGGACAGGGGAGAAACACTGAAGCTTTCTTT
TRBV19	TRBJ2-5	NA	CASSFRAPPGETQYF	TGTGCCAGTAGTTTCCGAGCTCCTCCAGGGGAGACCCAGTACTTC
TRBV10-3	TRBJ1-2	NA	CAISEVGGGGYTF	TGTGCCATCAGCGAAGTAGGGGGGGGAGGCTACACCTTC
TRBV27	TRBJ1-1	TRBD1	CASRINRGPLVGEAFF	TGTGCCAGCAGAATCAACAGGGGGCCTCTGGTTGGTGAAGCTTTCTTT
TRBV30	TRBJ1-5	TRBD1	CAWNPTGGNQPQHF	TGTGCCTGGAATCCCACAGGGGGCAATCAGCCCCAGCATTTT
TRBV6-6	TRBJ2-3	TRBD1	CASSPTGGWDTQYF	TGTGCCAGCAGCCCGACAGGGGGCTGGGATACGCAGTATTTT
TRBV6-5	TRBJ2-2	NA	CASSYAQGYTGELFF	TGTGCCAGCAGTTATGCCCAGGGGTACACCGGGGAGCTGTTTTTT
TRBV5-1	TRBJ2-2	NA	CASSSWARQTRAGELFF	TGCGCCAGCAGCTCTTGGGCCCGCCAGACTAGGGCCGGGGAGCTGTTTTTT
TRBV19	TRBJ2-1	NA	CASSPQGTRGYNEQFF	TGTGCCAGTAGTCCACAAGGGACACGTGGTTACAATGAGCAGTTCTTC
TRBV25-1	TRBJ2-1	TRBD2	CASSSVGARERSGQFF	TGTGCCAGCAGTTCTGTAGGTGCGCGGGAGAGGAGCGGGCAGTTCTTC
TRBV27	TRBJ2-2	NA	CASSFSGGNTGELFF	TGTGCCAGCAGTTTTTCGGGTGGGAACACCGGGGAGCTGTTTTTT
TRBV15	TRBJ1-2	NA	CATSRGGRADGYTF	TGTGCCACCAGCAGAGGTGGCAGGGCGGATGGCTACACCTTC